This T cell receptor (beta chain) was sequenced during a study of blood T cell repertoires in COVID-19. Study summary: From T cells, B-cell-depleted T cells, or PBMCs came the material, which was cDNA or gDNA.

TCRdb keeps only in-frame clones here, not all; method: immunoSEQ multiplex PCR. The table has some 100,000 clones, approximately 80% seen once. This CDR3 has 15 residues. The V and J ends lost 0 bases and 5 bases respectively, with 12 bases between them. CDR1 SGDLS and CDR2 YYNGEE come from the germline V gene. The rearrangement joins TRBV9 to TRBJ2-1, with D possibly being TRBD2 (6 bases). The sequencing input was peripheral blood. The receptor was derived from a man aged 45-65 years with acute or convalescent COVID-19. CDR3: CASSVVPGENNEQFF. CDR3 sequence (DNA): TGTGCCAGCAGCGTAGTCCCGGGAGAGAACAATGAGCAGTTCTTC.